This record looks at one T cell receptor (beta chain) sequence and its context. The antigen is not known. The record originates from a study of T cell repertoires in cytomegalovirus infection. Study-wide background: Recently identified HLA-C-restricted and well-studied HLA-B-restricted CMV epitopes were used. Study outcomes and limitations: The study found HLA-C-restricted CMV-specific TCR beta clonotypes dominating the ex vivo response. Accumulated public TCR beta family frequency recognized individuals carrying CMV together with the relevant HLA.

TCRdb used MiXCR to reprocess the reads, holding one entry per CDR3 protein. The data show roughly 990,000 distinct CDR3 sequences, 30% to 40% seen once. CDR1 and CDR2 (germline): DFQATT, SNEGSKA (reference sequence). The CDR3 loop spans 10 amino acids. V was cut by 8 bases and J by 7 bases, with 11 bases left in between. This sequence was found in a human donor in good health (CMV status not recorded). Some clones in this sample may be carry-over from other donors' samples. The input for sequencing was cultured CD8+ T cells from PBMCs, taken from culture after CMV antigen stimulation. This rearrangement joins TRBV20-1 to TRBJ1-2; D possibly corresponds to TRBD1 (5 bases). The CDR3 sequence: CSRGGIGYTF. CDR3 bases: TGCAGTCGCGGGGGTATTGGCTACACCTTC.